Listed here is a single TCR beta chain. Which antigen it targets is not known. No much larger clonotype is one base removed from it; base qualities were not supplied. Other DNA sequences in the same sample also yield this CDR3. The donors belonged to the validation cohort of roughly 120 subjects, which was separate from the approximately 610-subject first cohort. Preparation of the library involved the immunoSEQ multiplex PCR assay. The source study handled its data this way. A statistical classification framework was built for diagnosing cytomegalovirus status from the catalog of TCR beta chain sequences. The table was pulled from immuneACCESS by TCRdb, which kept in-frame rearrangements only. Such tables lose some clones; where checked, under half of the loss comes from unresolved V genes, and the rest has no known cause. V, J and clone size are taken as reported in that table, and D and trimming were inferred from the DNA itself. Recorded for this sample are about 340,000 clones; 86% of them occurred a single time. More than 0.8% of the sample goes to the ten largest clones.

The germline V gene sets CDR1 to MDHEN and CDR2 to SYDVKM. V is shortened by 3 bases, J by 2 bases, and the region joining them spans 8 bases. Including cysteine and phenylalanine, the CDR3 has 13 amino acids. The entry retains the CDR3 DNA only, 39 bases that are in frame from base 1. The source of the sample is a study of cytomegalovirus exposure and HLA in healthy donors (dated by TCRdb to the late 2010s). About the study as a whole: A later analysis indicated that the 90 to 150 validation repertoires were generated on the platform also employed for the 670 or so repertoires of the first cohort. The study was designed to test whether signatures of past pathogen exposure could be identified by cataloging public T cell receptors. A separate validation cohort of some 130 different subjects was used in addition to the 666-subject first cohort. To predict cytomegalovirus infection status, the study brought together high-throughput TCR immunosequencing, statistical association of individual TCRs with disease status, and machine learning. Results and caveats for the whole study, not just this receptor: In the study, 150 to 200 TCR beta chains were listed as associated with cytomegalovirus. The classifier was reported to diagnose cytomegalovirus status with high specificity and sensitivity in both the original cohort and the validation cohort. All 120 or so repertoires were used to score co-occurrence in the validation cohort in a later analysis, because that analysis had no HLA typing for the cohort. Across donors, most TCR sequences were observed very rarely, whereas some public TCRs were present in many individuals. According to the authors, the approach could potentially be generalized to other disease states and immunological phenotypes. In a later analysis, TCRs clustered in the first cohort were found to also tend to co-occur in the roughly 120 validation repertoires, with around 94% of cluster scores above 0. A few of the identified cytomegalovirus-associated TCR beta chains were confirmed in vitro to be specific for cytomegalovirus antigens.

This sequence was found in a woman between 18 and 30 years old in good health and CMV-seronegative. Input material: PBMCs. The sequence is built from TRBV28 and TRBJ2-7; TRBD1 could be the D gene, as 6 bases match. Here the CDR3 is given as CASSLQGPYEQYF. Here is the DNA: TGTGCCAGCAGTTTGCAGGGGCCCTACGAGCAGTACTTC.